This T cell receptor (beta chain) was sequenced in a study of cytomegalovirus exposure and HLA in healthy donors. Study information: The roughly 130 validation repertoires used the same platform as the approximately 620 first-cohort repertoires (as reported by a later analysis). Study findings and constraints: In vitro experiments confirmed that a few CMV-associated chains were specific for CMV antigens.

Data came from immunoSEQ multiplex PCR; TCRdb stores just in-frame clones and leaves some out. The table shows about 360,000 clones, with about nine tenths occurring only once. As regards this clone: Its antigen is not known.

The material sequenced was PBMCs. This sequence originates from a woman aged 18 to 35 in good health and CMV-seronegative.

The CDR3, as DNA: TGTGCCAGTAGTCAGGTGGTATGGACAGGTCGAGCAGATACGCAGTATTTT. This translates into CASSQVVWTGRADTQYF. The J gene is TRBJ2-3, the V gene TRBV19; 7 nucleotides agree with TRBD1. Germline V CDR1 and CDR2: LNHDA, SQIVND (reference sequence). Trimming cost V 5 bases and J 4 bases; bases outside gene matches: 15. The CDR3 runs to 17 residues.